This T cell receptor beta chain was retrieved from a study of blood T cell repertoires in COVID-19. Looking at the study overall: Nucleic acid was either cDNA or gDNA, and it came from T cells, B-cell-depleted T cells, or PBMCs.

V lost 2 bases, J lost 0 bases, and 10 bases lay in between. This CDR3 is built from 15 residues. Germline V CDR1 and CDR2: SGDLS, YYNGEE. As originally analysed: Counts of nucleated cells, estimated from reference gene primer amplification, were obtained. Method: immunoSEQ multiplex PCR; TCRdb's copy keeps in-frame clones and lacks some. V, J and clone size derive from that table, while D and trimming were established from the DNA sequence. The sample has about 300,000 clones; approximately 91% are singletons. In assigning cohorts, the study relied on participant-reported clinical history. This chain joins TRBV9 and TRBJ2-3; D not resolved. The sample consisted of PBMCs or T cells enriched from blood (not recorded which). The source of this sequence is a man aged 55 to 70 who had recovered from COVID-19. CDR3 in amino acids: CASSVSADSTDTQYF. DNA of the CDR3: TGTGCCAGCAGCGTTTCGGCGGATAGCACAGATACGCAGTATTTT.